The rows below give T cell receptor beta chains drawn from one sample of a study of blood T cell repertoires in COVID-19. The repertoire was sequenced with immunoSEQ multiplex PCR; TCRdb's copy has only in-frame clones and lacks some. The profile shows hundreds of thousands of clones, 70% to 90% of them singletons. The specimen sequenced was peripheral blood. The receptors shown here come from a woman between 25 and 40 years old who had recovered from COVID-19. Both conserved end residues are part of each CDR3. The order of the fields is V gene, J gene, D gene, clone size, CDR3 DNA, CDR3 protein. The D gene is left open where the match is weak. Clone size is not always given. Where it is, it says once, few, many or a class for expanded clones.

TRBV3-1/TRBV3-2,TRBJ2-2,NA,NA,TGTGCCAGCAGCCAAGCACGGGGATCAGCCGGGGAGCTGTTTTTT,CASSQARGSAGELFF
TRBV29-1,TRBJ2-2,TRBD1,once,TGCAGCGTCGGGGACAGGGTGAACACCGGGGAGCTGTTTTTT,CSVGDRVNTGELFF
TRBV19,TRBJ2-1,TRBD1,NA,TGTGCCAGTAGCCCGGACAGGAGCTCCTACAATGAGCAGTTCTTC,CASSPDRSSYNEQFF
TRBV27,TRBJ1-3,NA,NA,TGTGCCAGCAGTTTACGGGGATCTGGAAACACCATATATTTT,CASSLRGSGNTIYF
TRBV29-1,TRBJ2-7,NA,NA,TGCAGCGTTGGGATAGGGGTGGACTACGAGCAGTACTTC,CSVGIGVDYEQYF
TRBV4-3,TRBJ1-5,NA,NA,TGCGCCAGCAGCCAAGATCTTTCCGGTTTCAATCAGCCCCAGCATTTT,CASSQDLSGFNQPQHF
TRBV6-5,TRBJ1-1,NA,few,TGTGCCAGCAGTTACGGACAGAACACTGAAGCTTTCTTT,CASSYGQNTEAFF
TRBV18,TRBJ2-7,TRBD2,few,TGTGCCAGCTCATCCGGGACTAGCGGTTACGAGCAGTACTTC,CASSSGTSGYEQYF
TRBV9,TRBJ2-5,NA,NA,TGTGCCAGCAGCGTAGGCGGTAGAGGGGGCCAAGAGACCCAGTACTTC,CASSVGGRGGQETQYF
TRBV28,TRBJ2-7,NA,NA,TGTGCCAGCAGTCCCCGTGAGTACGAGCAGTACTTC,CASSPREYEQYF
TRBV5-4,TRBJ2-5,TRBD2,NA,TGTGCCAGCAGCTCGGTAACGGGGGGGCCAGAGACCCAGTACTTC,CASSSVTGGPETQYF
TRBV23-1,TRBJ2-3,TRBD2,NA,TGCGCCAGCAGTCAATCCGTATTTTGCGGGGGGACCAGAGATACGCAGTATTTT,CASSQSVFCGGTRDTQYF
TRBV7-9,TRBJ2-3,TRBD2,NA,TGTGCCAGCAGCTTATTCAGCAGTAGCGGGAGGACTAGCACAGATACGCAGTATTTT,CASSLFSSSGRTSTDTQYF
TRBV28,TRBJ2-7,NA,NA,TGTGCCAGCAGTTTATCGACAGGTGTCTACGAGCAGTACTTC,CASSLSTGVYEQYF
TRBV24-1,TRBJ1-5,NA,NA,TGTGCCACCAGTGACCATAATCAGCCCCAGCATTTT,CATSDHNQPQHF
TRBV3-1/TRBV3-2,TRBJ1-6,TRBD1,NA,TGTGCCAGCAGCCAAGTTTCCCGGGACAGGGGGCGCGAGACCGCTTCACCCCTCCACTTT,CASSQVSRDRGRETASPLHF
TRBV12-3/TRBV12-4,TRBJ2-3,NA,NA,TGTGCCAGCAGTTCCCGCGCAGATACGCAGTATTTT,CASSSRADTQYF
TRBV5-4,TRBJ2-1,TRBD2,NA,TGTGCCAGCAGCTTTGGGCGGGGGGAATACAATGAGCAGTTCTTC,CASSFGRGEYNEQFF
TRBV5-1,TRBJ1-1,TRBD1,NA,TGCGCCAGCAGCCCGACAGGGGCGGGTTTGAACACTGAAGCTTTCTTT,CASSPTGAGLNTEAFF
TRBV28,TRBJ1-2,NA,NA,TGTGCCAGCAGCCAAACAGCCTATGGCTACACCTTC,CASSQTAYGYTF
TRBV6-5,TRBJ1-5,NA,NA,TGTGCCAGCAGTTTGGAGGGACCCAATCAGCCCCAGCATTTT,CASSLEGPNQPQHF
TRBV28,TRBJ2-3,TRBD1,NA,TGTGCCAGCAGTTCAGGACAGGACCGGTATACGCAGTATTTT,CASSSGQDRYTQYF
TRBV7-2,TRBJ2-2,NA,NA,TGTGCCAGCAGCTTAGGTGGGGCGCGGGACGGGGAGCTGTTTTTT,CASSLGGARDGELFF
TRBV4-3,TRBJ2-5,NA,NA,TGCGCCAGCAGCCAAGGCAGGTTAGAAGAGACCCAGTACTTC,CASSQGRLEETQYF
TRBV10-3,TRBJ2-2,TRBD1,NA,TGTGCCATCAGTGAGTCGATAATCCGGGACAGTTCCACCGGGGAGCTGTTTTTT,CAISESIIRDSSTGELFF
TRBV7-2,TRBJ1-2,NA,NA,TGTGCCAGCAGCTTCCTCTATGGCTACACCTTC,CASSFLYGYTF
TRBV4-2,TRBJ2-2,TRBD2,NA,TGTGCCAGCAGCCCATCCGGGAGGGGCACCGGGGAGCTGTTTTTT,CASSPSGRGTGELFF
TRBV13,TRBJ2-3,TRBD2,NA,TGTGCCAGCAGCACGGGACTAGCGGGAGAGTACGATACGCAGTATTTT,CASSTGLAGEYDTQYF
TRBV12-3/TRBV12-4,TRBJ1-1,NA,NA,TGTGCCAGCTTCCGTGACACTTACACTGAAGCTTTCTTT,CASFRDTYTEAFF
TRBV2,TRBJ1-2,NA,once,TGTGCCGGCCAAACAGGGAATGGCTACACCTTC,CAGQTGNGYTF
TRBV5-1,TRBJ2-2,NA,once,TGCGCCAGCAGCTCCCACCGTGGTGTAGCTAACACCGGGGAGCTGTTTTTT,CASSSHRGVANTGELFF
TRBV7-7,TRBJ2-3,TRBD2,NA,TGTGCTAGCAGCCCAAGGGCCGGGACTAGCGGGAGTGTACATCCAGATACGCAGTATTTT,CASSPRAGTSGSVHPDTQYF
TRBV18,TRBJ2-1,TRBD2,NA,TGTGCCAGCTCACCAGAGACTAGCGGGGGGCCCGACGGGCGGTTCTTC,CASSPETSGGPDGRFF
TRBV15,TRBJ1-5,NA,few,TGTGCCACCAGCAGAGACCGGGACACCGGGGAGCCCCAGCATTTT,CATSRDRDTGEPQHF
TRBV21-1,TRBJ1-3,NA,NA,TGTGCCAGCAGCCGCCGGACAGGGGTGGGAAACACCATATATTTT,CASSRRTGVGNTIYF
TRBV24-1,TRBJ2-3,TRBD1,NA,TGTGCCACCAGCTTAGGACAGGGGGCCTCAGATACGCAGTATTTT,CATSLGQGASDTQYF
TRBV28,TRBJ1-2,TRBD1,NA,TGTGCCAGCAGTTCCGGGACAGGGATTGGTGGCTACACCTTC,CASSSGTGIGGYTF
TRBV2,TRBJ2-4,TRBD1,NA,TGTGCCAGCAGCTCGGACGGGACAGGAAACATTCAGTACTTC,CASSSDGTGNIQYF
TRBV6-2/TRBV6-3,TRBJ1-1,NA,NA,TGTGCCAGCAGTTATGGGCAGTCGATCGGAGCTTTCTTT,CASSYGQSIGAFF
TRBV28,TRBJ2-1,TRBD2,NA,TGTGCCAGCATTGCGACTAGCGTTTACAATGAGCAGTTCTTC,CASIATSVYNEQFF
TRBV2,TRBJ1-2,NA,NA,TGTGCCAGCTTCGGGAGGGCCCGTGGCTACACCTTC,CASFGRARGYTF
TRBV5-1,TRBJ1-1,NA,NA,TGCGCCAGCAGCTTGTCTCCCAACACTGAAGCTTTCTTT,CASSLSPNTEAFF
TRBV6-5,TRBJ2-3,NA,NA,TGTGCCAGCAGTTACTGGCAGGGGACAGATACGCAGTATTTT,CASSYWQGTDTQYF
TRBV27,TRBJ2-7,NA,NA,TGTGCCAGCAGCGGCGGAATTCCCTACGAGCAGTACTTC,CASSGGIPYEQYF
TRBV3-1/TRBV3-2,TRBJ1-1,NA,NA,TGTGCCAGCAGCCAATTCAAAACGCAGTACACTGAAGCTTTCTTT,CASSQFKTQYTEAFF
TRBV6-6,TRBJ1-5,NA,NA,TGTGCCAGCAGTTACCATACAGGGACGGGCAATCAGCCCCAGCATTTT,CASSYHTGTGNQPQHF
TRBV2,TRBJ2-1,TRBD2,NA,TGTGCCAGCAGTGAAGCGGGACTAGCGGGGGGGAGGAATGAGCAGTTCTTC,CASSEAGLAGGRNEQFF
TRBV3-1/TRBV3-2,TRBJ1-4,TRBD1,NA,TGTGCCAGCAAAACTCAGGGGGCAACTAATGAAAAACTGTTTTTT,CASKTQGATNEKLFF
TRBV11-2,TRBJ1-3,NA,NA,TGTGCCAGCAGCTTCAATGGGGCCGGAAACACCATATATTTT,CASSFNGAGNTIYF
TRBV19,TRBJ1-5,NA,NA,TGTGCCAGCGCCGTTGGGGGGAGGGGACAGCCCCAGCATTTT,CASAVGGRGQPQHF